The text below deals with one T cell receptor (beta chain). This sample was taken from a study of CD8 T cells in ankylosing spondylitis. TCRdb used MiXCR to reprocess the 5' RACE reads, holding one entry per CDR3 protein. The table records just over 350,000 distinct CDR3 sequences, 20% of them present only once. The receptor was derived from a male donor with ankylosing spondylitis or in good health (not recorded which). The specimen sequenced was blood, either unsorted or a sorted T cell fraction (not recorded which).

DNA for the CDR3: TGTGCCAGCAGCTTAGCCGGACAGGTTGGTTCCTACGAGCAGTACTTC. The encoded protein is CASSLAGQVGSYEQYF. The chain joins TRBV11-2 to TRBJ2-7; 7 bases map to TRBD1. The CDR3 runs 16 residues. The V gene end was trimmed by 1 base and the J gene end by 1 base; junction bases not matched to a gene: 7. The germline V gene has CDR1 SGHAT and CDR2 FQNNGV.